These 18 T cell receptor beta chains were all obtained from the same sample, sequenced in a study of blood T cell repertoires in COVID-19. This table comes from immunoSEQ multiplex PCR, and its TCRdb copy is limited to in-frame clones, with some not included. The sample has around 31,000 clones; 75% to 90% are singletons. The sample was peripheral blood. The receptors come from a man older than 75 with acute or convalescent COVID-19.

J is TRBJ1-5 and V is TRBV28; maybe TRBD1 (5 bases). This CDR3 region has 12 residues. Germline CDR1 is MDHEN and CDR2 is SYDVKM. Trimming stripped 9 bases from V and 3 bases from J, with 9 bases between. The CDR3 loop is CASSGPNQPQHF. The DNA of the CDR3 is TGTGCCAGTTCAGGGCCCAATCAGCCCCAGCATTTT.

This clone was found once. The rearrangement links TRBV2 to TRBJ1-2, with a tentative D call TRBD1 (5 bases). V lost 7 bases and J 2 bases, leaving 26 bases between the germline ends. Germline CDR1 SNHLY, CDR2 FYNNEI. This CDR3 contains 18 residues. The CDR3 DNA reads TGTGCCAGCATGACCCCTCGGACCGACAGCGACCTAAACTATGGCTACACCTTC. Translating gives CASMTPRTDSDLNYGYTF.

CDR3 region: CASSSPWGGSEKLFF. The CDR3 coding sequence is TGTGCCAGTAGTTCGCCATGGGGCGGATCTGAAAAACTGTTTTTT. The chain joins TRBV19 to TRBJ1-4; weak D call: TRBD1 (5 bases). Germline V CDR1 and CDR2: LNHDA, SQIVND (reference sequence). Deletions cut 5 bases from V and 7 bases from J, with 17 bases between. The length of the CDR3 is 15 residues.

This chain's CDR3 is CASSIDTSTGGATGELFF. CDR3 bases: TGTGCCAGTAGTATAGACACATCGACAGGGGGGGCCACCGGGGAGCTGTTTTTT. This sequence joins TRBV19 and TRBJ2-2; 9 bases map to TRBD1. Germline V CDR1 and CDR2: LNHDA, SQIVND (reference sequence). The CDR3 covers 18 residues. V shed 0 bases, J shed 4 bases, and the junction held 9 bases outside the gene matches.

V and J are TRBV10-2 and TRBJ2-1; TRBD2 matches at 8 bases. Germline V lookup: CDR1 WSHSY, CDR2 SAAADI. The CDR3 consists of 17 residues. The ends lost 2 bases at V and 4 bases at J; junction bases unmatched: 10. The CDR3 coding sequence is TGCGCCAGCAGTGAGCCTCAAGGTACTAGCGGTTACAATGAGCAGTTCTTC. Amino acid sequence: CASSEPQGTSGYNEQFF.

This chain links TRBV2 with TRBJ1-5; TRBD1 agrees at 8 bases. Germline V gene sequence: CDR1 SNHLY, CDR2 FYNNEI. This CDR3 is 15 amino acids long. J gave up 3 bases and V 6 bases, and 7 bases lay outside the gene matches. The CDR3 DNA sequence: TGTGCCAGCAGGAGAGAGACAGGGGACAATCAGCCCCAGCATTTT. It encodes CASRRETGDNQPQHF.

This chain uses TRBV9 with TRBJ2-3; TRBD2 agrees at 9 bases. The CDR3 loop spans 15 amino acids. With 4 bases clipped from V and 7 bases from J, the junction kept 10 bases outside the gene matches. CDR1 and CDR2 (germline): SGDLS, YYNGEE. This CDR3 reads CASSSDAGGPYTQYF. The CDR3, as DNA: TGTGCCAGCAGCTCAGACGCGGGGGGGCCATATACGCAGTATTTT.

The J gene is TRBJ2-2, the V gene TRBV11-2, with TRBD1 as a possible D gene (5 bases). V dropped 2 bases and J dropped 6 bases, with 7 bases sitting between them. CDR3 length: 13 amino acids. CDR1 and CDR2 (germline): SGHAT, FQNNGV. The CDR3 region has the DNA TGTGCCAGCAGCTTACCAGGGTCCGGGGAGCTGTTTTTT. Translating gives CASSLPGSGELFF.

The chain has TRBV2 and TRBJ2-7; D perhaps matches TRBD1 (5 bases). Between the trimmed V and J ends, which lost 3 bases and 7 bases, there was a span of 19 bases. This CDR3 has 15 residues. CDR1 and CDR2 from the germline V gene are SNHLY and FYNNEI. The CDR3 region has the DNA TGTGCCAGCAGTGATCGGGTAGCACCTCCAGGGGAGCAGTACTTC. Protein product: CASSDRVAPPGEQYF.

The genes are TRBV18 and TRBJ1-6; the match to TRBD1 covers 9 bases. Germline values: CDR1 KGHSH, CDR2 LQKENI. Trimming removed 5 bases from V and 9 bases from J; junction bases left unmatched: 11. The CDR3 covers 16 residues. The CDR3 is CASSAGTGFLGSPLHF. The CDR3 nucleotides read TGTGCCAGCTCAGCCGGGACAGGGTTCCTTGGTTCACCCCTCCACTTT.

This clone was counted a single time. The rearrangement joins TRBV6-5 to TRBJ2-5, with TRBD2 identical over 9 bases. This CDR3 spans 13 amino acids. CDR1 MNHEY and CDR2 SVGAGI come from the germline V gene. The trim removed 8 bases at V and 5 bases at J, leaving 6 bases unmatched. In DNA, the CDR3 is TGTGCCAGCGGGCTAGCGGGGATGGAGACCCAGTACTTC. This encodes CASGLAGMETQYF.

The chain links TRBV29-1 to TRBJ1-4, with D possibly matching TRBD1 (5 bases). The germline V gene encodes CDR1 SQVTM and CDR2 ANQGSEA. The V gene lost 3 bases and the J gene lost 4 bases, with 15 bases spanning the gap. The CDR3 spans 15 residues. The CDR3 region is CSVDFGRQNNEKLFF. For the CDR3, the DNA is TGCAGCGTTGACTTCGGCAGACAGAATAATGAAAAACTGTTTTTT.

The chain uses TRBV18 and TRBJ2-2; a weak D match, TRBD1 (6 bases). CDR3 length: 15 residues. Trimming took 3 bases from V and 3 from J, leaving 11 bases between them. In germline, CDR1 is KGHSH, CDR2 LQKENI. CDR3 DNA sequence: TGTGCCAGCTCACCCGCAACAGGGCACACCGGGGAGCTGTTTTTT. Amino acid sequence: CASSPATGHTGELFF.

This sequence joins TRBV10-2 and TRBJ1-2; tentatively, D is TRBD1 (5 bases). V was clipped by 2 bases and J by 2 bases, with 12 bases between them. Germline CDR1 is WSHSY and CDR2 is SAAADI. The CDR3 spans 15 residues. The CDR3 sequence: CASSEQQGTNYGYTF. CDR3 nucleotides: TGCGCCAGCAGTGAGCAGCAGGGCACCAACTATGGCTACACCTTC.

This chain connects TRBV4-2 to TRBJ2-3; D possibly corresponds to TRBD2 (6 bases). The V and J ends lost 0 bases and 0 bases respectively, with 10 bases between them. In germline, CDR1 is LGHNA, CDR2 YNFKEQ. The CDR3 runs 16 residues. CDR3 DNA sequence: TGTGCCAGCAGCCAAGAAGGCGGGGCAAGCACAGATACGCAGTATTTT. It specifies CASSQEGGASTDTQYF.

The J gene is TRBJ1-1, the V gene TRBV7-9; no definite D call. V lost 1 base and J 0 bases, leaving 9 bases between the germline ends. The CDR3 is 15 residues long. Looked up from germline, CDR1 is SEHNR and CDR2 is FQNEAQ (reference sequence). The CDR3 nucleotides are TGTGCCAGCAGCTTAGGCCGGTCAATGAACACTGAAGCTTTCTTT. Its translation is CASSLGRSMNTEAFF. The variable domain in full, completed from reference TRBV7-9 and TRBJ1-1, reads DTGVSQNPRHKITKRGQNVTFRCDPISEHNRLYWYRQTLGQGPEFLTYFQNEAQLEKSRLLSDRFSAERPKGSFSTLEIQRTEQGDSAMYLCASSLGRSMNTEAFFGQGTRLTVV.

The chain carries TRBV24-1 and TRBJ2-3; 7 bases line up with TRBD1. Trimming took 5 bases from V and 0 from J; bases not matched to a gene: 1. CDR3 length equals 14 residues. Germline CDR1 is KGHDR and CDR2 is SFDVKD. For the CDR3, the DNA is TGTGCCACCAGTGGACAGGGTAGCACAGATACGCAGTATTTT. Translated: CATSGQGSTDTQYF.

This chain joins TRBV10-3 and TRBJ2-1; TRBD2 aligns across 7 bases. This CDR3 comprises 20 residues. Trimming at V came to 0 bases and at J to 6 bases, leaving 20 bases not matched to a gene. Germline-derived CDR1 and CDR2 are ENHRY and SYGVKD. CDR3 sequence reads: CAISESTLGGVYLRSNEQFF. DNA of the CDR3: TGTGCCATCAGTGAGTCGACTCTGGGGGGGGTATATTTACGATCCAATGAGCAGTTCTTC.